The 21 T cell receptor beta chains reported below all come from one sample, sequenced in a study of T cells in localized non-small cell lung cancer. The protocol was immunoSEQ multiplex PCR, while the TCRdb copy is restricted to in-frame clones and leaves out a portion. The repertoire has approximately 1,500 clones, about 24% of them found once; the top ten carry 25% to 35%. This specimen consisted of normal lung tissue next to the tumor, obtained before any cancer treatment. The receptors originated from an older female donor with stage I lung adenocarcinoma.

By share, this clone ranks as medium-sized. The chain carries TRBV11-3 and TRBJ2-1, with D possibly being TRBD2 (5 bases). Trimming took off 1 base at V and 2 bases at J, with 9 bases between the two ends. Per germline, CDR1 SGHNT and CDR2 YENEEA. CDR3 size: 15 residues. The CDR3 loop is CASSLGSGPYNEQFF. In DNA form, the CDR3 reads TGTGCCAGCAGCTTAGGCAGCGGTCCCTACAATGAGCAGTTCTTC.

The chain uses TRBV18 and TRBJ2-3; D uncertain. CDR3 size: 13 residues. The ends were cut back, 7 bases at V and 0 bases at J, with 8 bases in the middle. Germline CDR1 reads KGHSH; CDR2 reads LQKENI. The CDR3 DNA is TGTGCCAGCTTCAGCTCTAGCACAGATACGCAGTATTTT. Its translation: CASFSSSTDTQYF.

This clone was observed a handful of times. The CDR3 DNA reads TGTGCCAGTAGGTCAGCGGGAGATCCCTCCTACGAGCAGTACTTC. Translating gives CASRSAGDPSYEQYF. The rearrangement joins TRBV19 to TRBJ2-7; 8 nucleotides agree with TRBD2. CDR1 and CDR2 (germline): LNHDA, SQIVND (reference sequence). The CDR3 runs to 15 residues. The trim removed 6 bases at V and 0 bases at J, leaving 7 bases unmatched.

The V and J genes are TRBV10-2 and TRBJ1-2; D ambiguous. The CDR3 loop spans 13 amino acids. V lost 3 bases and J lost 2, with 7 bases in between. The germline V gene encodes CDR1 WSHSY and CDR2 SAAADI. CDR3 loop: CASSEWANYGYTF. Here the CDR3 DNA reads TGCGCCAGCAGTGAATGGGCCAACTATGGCTACACCTTC.

This clone was counted between two and nine times. The genes are TRBV28 and TRBJ2-3; no firm D call. Trimming took 3 bases from V and 1 from J, leaving 8 bases between them. The CDR3 spans 14 residues. Germline V gives CDR1 MDHEN, CDR2 SYDVKM. The CDR3 loop reads CASSFFAGTDTQYF. The CDR3 DNA is TGTGCCAGCAGTTTTTTCGCCGGCACAGATACGCAGTATTTT.

By share of the sample, this clone is medium-sized. The rearrangement uses TRBV6-8 and TRBJ1-2; D is unresolved. This CDR3 region has 13 residues. The V gene lost 5 bases and the J gene lost 1 base, with 8 bases spanning the gap. Looked up from germline, CDR1 is MNHGY and CDR2 is SAAAGT. The CDR3 DNA reads TGTGCCAGCAGTCCAGCGCTTAACTATGGCTACACCTTC. Translation: CASSPALNYGYTF.

Only a few counts were recorded for this clone. This chain links TRBV28 with TRBJ2-3; D uncertain. Trimming took 5 bases from V and 4 from J, leaving 13 bases between them. The CDR3 totals 14 residues. Germline assignment: CDR1 MDHEN and CDR2 SYDVKM. CDR3 nucleotides: TGTGCCAGCAGTAGGGCAGCGATACCAGATACGCAGTATTTT. Residues: CASSRAAIPDTQYF.

The chain couples TRBV11-3 to TRBJ1-1; TRBD1 matches 11 bases. CDR3 length equals 14 residues. After removal of 5 bases from V and 5 bases from J, the junction contained 4 bases not matched to a gene. Germline CDR1 is SGHNT and CDR2 is YENEEA. This chain's CDR3 is CASSGDRGATEAFF. CDR3 nucleotides: TGTGCCAGCAGCGGGGACAGGGGGGCGACTGAAGCTTTCTTT.

This sequence joins TRBV4-3 and TRBJ2-1, with 7 positions matching TRBD2. CDR1 and CDR2 (germline): LGHNA, YSLEER. The CDR3 runs to 19 residues. V trimming: 1 base; J trimming: 0 bases; junction bases outside the gene matches: 12. The CDR3 sequence is CASSQVGAASGRSYNEQFF. The CDR3 bases are TGCGCCAGCAGCCAAGTCGGAGCCGCTAGCGGACGCTCCTACAATGAGCAGTTCTTC.

The chain joins TRBV6-8 to TRBJ2-1; TRBD1 aligns across 8 bases. The J segment lost 4 bases and the V segment lost 5 bases, leaving 7 bases of the junction unmatched. This CDR3 spans 15 amino acids. Germline V gene data show CDR1 as MNHGY and CDR2 as SAAAGT. The CDR3 DNA is TGTGCCAGCAGTAAACCGGGACAGGCATACAATGAGCAGTTCTTC. Translation gives CASSKPGQAYNEQFF.

This sequence joins TRBV28 and TRBJ1-5; the match to TRBD1 covers 9 bases. The CDR3 length is 19 residues. V shed 4 bases and J 2 bases; nucleotides not matched to a gene: 15. The germline V gene has CDR1 MDHEN and CDR2 SYDVKM. CDR3 nucleotide sequence: TGTGCCAGCAGTTCCCAGGGGACAGGGCGCTCACGGGGCAATCAGCCCCAGCATTTT. This translates into CASSSQGTGRSRGNQPQHF.

This clone has more than one count but fewer than ten. This chain uses TRBV11-3 with TRBJ1-1; 7 bases fit TRBD1. Trimming cost V 8 bases and J 1 base; bases outside gene matches: 10. The CDR3 length is 15 residues. Germline CDR1 and CDR2: SGHNT and YENEEA. The CDR3 DNA reads as TGTGCCAGCCTTAGTAGCACAGGGGAGAACACTGAAGCTTTCTTT. This sequence encodes CASLSSTGENTEAFF. Using reference TRBV11-3 and TRBJ1-1 for the parts outside the CDR3, the full variable domain is EAGVVQSPRYKIIEKKQPVAFWCNPISGHNTLYWYLQNLGQGPELLIRYENEEAVDDSQLPKDRFSAERLKGVDSTLKIQPAELGDSAVYLCASLSSTGENTEAFFGQGTRLTVV.

The chain is built from TRBV12-5 and TRBJ2-3; maybe TRBD1 (5 bases). The CDR3 totals 14 residues. The germline V gene encodes CDR1 LGHNT and CDR2 FRNRAP. The CDR3 region has the DNA TGTGCCAGCTGGCGGCAGGGAAGCACAGATACGCAGTATTTT. Amino acids: CASWRQGSTDTQYF.

This clone came up a few times. The genes are TRBV28 and TRBJ1-5, with a possible D match to TRBD1 (6 bases). The CDR3 runs 14 residues. Germline CDR1 is MDHEN and CDR2 is SYDVKM. Trimming pared 3 bases from V and 9 bases from J, leaving 15 bases between. CDR3 sequence reads: CASSFSGVVRPQHF. The CDR3 DNA follows: TGTGCCAGCAGTTTTTCAGGGGTTGTACGGCCCCAGCATTTT.

The chain has TRBV28 and TRBJ1-2; 10 positions match TRBD1. Unmatched junction bases numbered 15, after V lost 6 bases and J lost 8 bases. There are 16 residues in the CDR3. The germline CDR1 and CDR2 sequences are MDHEN and SYDVKM. The CDR3: CASSSQGVGTGVGYTF. CDR3 DNA sequence: TGTGCCAGCAGCTCTCAAGGCGTAGGGACAGGGGTCGGCTACACCTTC.

This clone was counted between two and nine times. The chain carries TRBV14 and TRBJ1-1; TRBD1 matches 7 bases. Germline-derived CDR1 and CDR2 are SGHDN and FVKESK. The length of the CDR3 is 15 residues. V shed 1 base, J shed 4 bases, and the junction held 6 bases outside the gene matches. Written as DNA, the CDR3 is TGTGCCAGCAGCCAAGTGAGGACAGGCGGCACTGAAGCTTTCTTT. Protein: CASSQVRTGGTEAFF.

This clone was seen a handful of times. This sequence joins TRBV30 and TRBJ1-1; a possible D gene is TRBD1 (6 bases). Germline-derived CDR1 and CDR2 are GTSNPN and SVGIG (reference sequence). Trimming removed 3 bases at V and 1 base at J, with 21 bases between. The CDR3 covers 17 residues. CDR3 coding DNA: TGTGCCTGGAGCTCGGGTGTTCGGACAGCTGAGAACACTGAAGCTTTCTTT. Translation: CAWSSGVRTAENTEAFF.

In this sample, this clone turned up a few times. The chain combines TRBV6-8 with TRBJ2-1; the match to TRBD2 covers 7 bases. In germline, CDR1 is MNHGY, CDR2 SAAAGT. V was clipped by 6 bases and J by 7 bases; unmatched bases: 15. The CDR3 runs to 16 residues. In nucleotides, the CDR3 is TGTGCCAGCAGGCCCAGAGGGAGACCGGGAGGAAATGAGCAGTTCTTC. Translated: CASRPRGRPGGNEQFF.

This chain connects TRBV28 to TRBJ1-2, with D maybe TRBD1 (6 bases). The CDR3 has 13 residues. Trimming stripped 7 bases from V and 4 bases from J, with 13 bases between. Germline CDR1 is MDHEN and CDR2 is SYDVKM. In DNA, the CDR3 is TGTGCCAGCACCCGAGGGGGAGGCTATGGCTACACCTTC. Translation gives CASTRGGGYGYTF.

This clone was counted a few times. This chain uses TRBV6-8 with TRBJ2-7, with 7 bases aligning to TRBD2. Germline CDR1 is MNHGY and CDR2 is SAAAGT. The CDR3 length is 14 residues. Trimming took 4 bases from V and 3 from J; bases not matched to a gene: 6. This CDR3 reads CASSLRTSFYEQYF. The CDR3 nucleotides read TGTGCCAGCAGTTTGAGGACTAGTTTCTACGAGCAGTACTTC.

The chain joins TRBV19 to TRBJ1-1; 8 bases are a match to TRBD1. The germline V gene has CDR1 LNHDA and CDR2 SQIVND (reference sequence). Trimming cost V 5 bases and J 2 bases; bases outside gene matches: 7. The CDR3 consists of 15 residues. CDR3 loop: CASSPGQGVNTEAFF. Here the CDR3 DNA reads TGTGCCAGTAGTCCTGGACAGGGCGTAAACACTGAAGCTTTCTTT.